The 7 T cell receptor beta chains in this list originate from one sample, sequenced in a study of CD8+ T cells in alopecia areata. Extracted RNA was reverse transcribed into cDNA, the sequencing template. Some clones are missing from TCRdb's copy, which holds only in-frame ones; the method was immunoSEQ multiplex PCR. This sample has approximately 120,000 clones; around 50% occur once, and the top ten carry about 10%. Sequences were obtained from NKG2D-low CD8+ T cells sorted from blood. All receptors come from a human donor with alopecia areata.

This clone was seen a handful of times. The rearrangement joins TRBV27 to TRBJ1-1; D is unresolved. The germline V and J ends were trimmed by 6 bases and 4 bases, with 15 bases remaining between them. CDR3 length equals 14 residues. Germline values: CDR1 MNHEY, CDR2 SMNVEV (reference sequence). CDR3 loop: CASRGIVRGTEAFF. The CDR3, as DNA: TGTGCCAGCAGGGGGATCGTACGGGGCACTGAAGCTTTCTTT.

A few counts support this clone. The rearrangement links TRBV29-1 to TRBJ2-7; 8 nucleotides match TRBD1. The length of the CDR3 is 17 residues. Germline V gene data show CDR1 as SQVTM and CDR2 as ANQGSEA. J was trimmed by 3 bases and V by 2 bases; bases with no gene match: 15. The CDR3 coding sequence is TGCAGCGTTGAAATCTGGCGGAGACAGGGGCGATACTACGAGCAGTACTTC. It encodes CSVEIWRRQGRYYEQYF.

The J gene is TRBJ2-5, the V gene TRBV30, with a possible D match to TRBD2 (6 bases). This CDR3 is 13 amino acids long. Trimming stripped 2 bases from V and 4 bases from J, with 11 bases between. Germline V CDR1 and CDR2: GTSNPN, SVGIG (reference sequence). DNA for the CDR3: TGTGCCTGGAGTCCCTTGGGGGGAGAGACCCAGTACTTC. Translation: CAWSPLGGETQYF.

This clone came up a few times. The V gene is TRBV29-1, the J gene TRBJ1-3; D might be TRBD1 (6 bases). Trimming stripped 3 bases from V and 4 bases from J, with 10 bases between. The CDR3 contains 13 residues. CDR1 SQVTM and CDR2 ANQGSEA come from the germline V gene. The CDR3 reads CSVDGGPGNTIYF. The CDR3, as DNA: TGCAGCGTTGACGGGGGCCCGGGAAACACCATATATTTT.

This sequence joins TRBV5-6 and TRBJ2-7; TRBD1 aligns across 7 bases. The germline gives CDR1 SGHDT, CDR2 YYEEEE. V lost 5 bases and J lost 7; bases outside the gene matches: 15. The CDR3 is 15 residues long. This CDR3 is CASSPSLQGVGEQYF. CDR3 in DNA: TGTGCCAGCAGTCCCAGTCTTCAGGGGGTAGGTGAGCAGTACTTC.

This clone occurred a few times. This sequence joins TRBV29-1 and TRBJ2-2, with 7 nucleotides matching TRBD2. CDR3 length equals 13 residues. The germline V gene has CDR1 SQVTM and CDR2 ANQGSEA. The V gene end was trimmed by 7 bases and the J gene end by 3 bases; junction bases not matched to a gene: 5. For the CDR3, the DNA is TGCAGCGCATTAGCGGGCCACACCGGGGAGCTGTTTTTT. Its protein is CSALAGHTGELFF.

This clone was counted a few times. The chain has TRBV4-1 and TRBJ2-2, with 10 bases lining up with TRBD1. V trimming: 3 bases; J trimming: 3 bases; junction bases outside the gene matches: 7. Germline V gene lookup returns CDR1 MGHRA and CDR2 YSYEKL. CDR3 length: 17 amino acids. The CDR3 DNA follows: TGCGCCAGCAGCCACCCGACAGGGGGCTTGCACACCGGGGAGCTGTTTTTT. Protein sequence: CASSHPTGGLHTGELFF.